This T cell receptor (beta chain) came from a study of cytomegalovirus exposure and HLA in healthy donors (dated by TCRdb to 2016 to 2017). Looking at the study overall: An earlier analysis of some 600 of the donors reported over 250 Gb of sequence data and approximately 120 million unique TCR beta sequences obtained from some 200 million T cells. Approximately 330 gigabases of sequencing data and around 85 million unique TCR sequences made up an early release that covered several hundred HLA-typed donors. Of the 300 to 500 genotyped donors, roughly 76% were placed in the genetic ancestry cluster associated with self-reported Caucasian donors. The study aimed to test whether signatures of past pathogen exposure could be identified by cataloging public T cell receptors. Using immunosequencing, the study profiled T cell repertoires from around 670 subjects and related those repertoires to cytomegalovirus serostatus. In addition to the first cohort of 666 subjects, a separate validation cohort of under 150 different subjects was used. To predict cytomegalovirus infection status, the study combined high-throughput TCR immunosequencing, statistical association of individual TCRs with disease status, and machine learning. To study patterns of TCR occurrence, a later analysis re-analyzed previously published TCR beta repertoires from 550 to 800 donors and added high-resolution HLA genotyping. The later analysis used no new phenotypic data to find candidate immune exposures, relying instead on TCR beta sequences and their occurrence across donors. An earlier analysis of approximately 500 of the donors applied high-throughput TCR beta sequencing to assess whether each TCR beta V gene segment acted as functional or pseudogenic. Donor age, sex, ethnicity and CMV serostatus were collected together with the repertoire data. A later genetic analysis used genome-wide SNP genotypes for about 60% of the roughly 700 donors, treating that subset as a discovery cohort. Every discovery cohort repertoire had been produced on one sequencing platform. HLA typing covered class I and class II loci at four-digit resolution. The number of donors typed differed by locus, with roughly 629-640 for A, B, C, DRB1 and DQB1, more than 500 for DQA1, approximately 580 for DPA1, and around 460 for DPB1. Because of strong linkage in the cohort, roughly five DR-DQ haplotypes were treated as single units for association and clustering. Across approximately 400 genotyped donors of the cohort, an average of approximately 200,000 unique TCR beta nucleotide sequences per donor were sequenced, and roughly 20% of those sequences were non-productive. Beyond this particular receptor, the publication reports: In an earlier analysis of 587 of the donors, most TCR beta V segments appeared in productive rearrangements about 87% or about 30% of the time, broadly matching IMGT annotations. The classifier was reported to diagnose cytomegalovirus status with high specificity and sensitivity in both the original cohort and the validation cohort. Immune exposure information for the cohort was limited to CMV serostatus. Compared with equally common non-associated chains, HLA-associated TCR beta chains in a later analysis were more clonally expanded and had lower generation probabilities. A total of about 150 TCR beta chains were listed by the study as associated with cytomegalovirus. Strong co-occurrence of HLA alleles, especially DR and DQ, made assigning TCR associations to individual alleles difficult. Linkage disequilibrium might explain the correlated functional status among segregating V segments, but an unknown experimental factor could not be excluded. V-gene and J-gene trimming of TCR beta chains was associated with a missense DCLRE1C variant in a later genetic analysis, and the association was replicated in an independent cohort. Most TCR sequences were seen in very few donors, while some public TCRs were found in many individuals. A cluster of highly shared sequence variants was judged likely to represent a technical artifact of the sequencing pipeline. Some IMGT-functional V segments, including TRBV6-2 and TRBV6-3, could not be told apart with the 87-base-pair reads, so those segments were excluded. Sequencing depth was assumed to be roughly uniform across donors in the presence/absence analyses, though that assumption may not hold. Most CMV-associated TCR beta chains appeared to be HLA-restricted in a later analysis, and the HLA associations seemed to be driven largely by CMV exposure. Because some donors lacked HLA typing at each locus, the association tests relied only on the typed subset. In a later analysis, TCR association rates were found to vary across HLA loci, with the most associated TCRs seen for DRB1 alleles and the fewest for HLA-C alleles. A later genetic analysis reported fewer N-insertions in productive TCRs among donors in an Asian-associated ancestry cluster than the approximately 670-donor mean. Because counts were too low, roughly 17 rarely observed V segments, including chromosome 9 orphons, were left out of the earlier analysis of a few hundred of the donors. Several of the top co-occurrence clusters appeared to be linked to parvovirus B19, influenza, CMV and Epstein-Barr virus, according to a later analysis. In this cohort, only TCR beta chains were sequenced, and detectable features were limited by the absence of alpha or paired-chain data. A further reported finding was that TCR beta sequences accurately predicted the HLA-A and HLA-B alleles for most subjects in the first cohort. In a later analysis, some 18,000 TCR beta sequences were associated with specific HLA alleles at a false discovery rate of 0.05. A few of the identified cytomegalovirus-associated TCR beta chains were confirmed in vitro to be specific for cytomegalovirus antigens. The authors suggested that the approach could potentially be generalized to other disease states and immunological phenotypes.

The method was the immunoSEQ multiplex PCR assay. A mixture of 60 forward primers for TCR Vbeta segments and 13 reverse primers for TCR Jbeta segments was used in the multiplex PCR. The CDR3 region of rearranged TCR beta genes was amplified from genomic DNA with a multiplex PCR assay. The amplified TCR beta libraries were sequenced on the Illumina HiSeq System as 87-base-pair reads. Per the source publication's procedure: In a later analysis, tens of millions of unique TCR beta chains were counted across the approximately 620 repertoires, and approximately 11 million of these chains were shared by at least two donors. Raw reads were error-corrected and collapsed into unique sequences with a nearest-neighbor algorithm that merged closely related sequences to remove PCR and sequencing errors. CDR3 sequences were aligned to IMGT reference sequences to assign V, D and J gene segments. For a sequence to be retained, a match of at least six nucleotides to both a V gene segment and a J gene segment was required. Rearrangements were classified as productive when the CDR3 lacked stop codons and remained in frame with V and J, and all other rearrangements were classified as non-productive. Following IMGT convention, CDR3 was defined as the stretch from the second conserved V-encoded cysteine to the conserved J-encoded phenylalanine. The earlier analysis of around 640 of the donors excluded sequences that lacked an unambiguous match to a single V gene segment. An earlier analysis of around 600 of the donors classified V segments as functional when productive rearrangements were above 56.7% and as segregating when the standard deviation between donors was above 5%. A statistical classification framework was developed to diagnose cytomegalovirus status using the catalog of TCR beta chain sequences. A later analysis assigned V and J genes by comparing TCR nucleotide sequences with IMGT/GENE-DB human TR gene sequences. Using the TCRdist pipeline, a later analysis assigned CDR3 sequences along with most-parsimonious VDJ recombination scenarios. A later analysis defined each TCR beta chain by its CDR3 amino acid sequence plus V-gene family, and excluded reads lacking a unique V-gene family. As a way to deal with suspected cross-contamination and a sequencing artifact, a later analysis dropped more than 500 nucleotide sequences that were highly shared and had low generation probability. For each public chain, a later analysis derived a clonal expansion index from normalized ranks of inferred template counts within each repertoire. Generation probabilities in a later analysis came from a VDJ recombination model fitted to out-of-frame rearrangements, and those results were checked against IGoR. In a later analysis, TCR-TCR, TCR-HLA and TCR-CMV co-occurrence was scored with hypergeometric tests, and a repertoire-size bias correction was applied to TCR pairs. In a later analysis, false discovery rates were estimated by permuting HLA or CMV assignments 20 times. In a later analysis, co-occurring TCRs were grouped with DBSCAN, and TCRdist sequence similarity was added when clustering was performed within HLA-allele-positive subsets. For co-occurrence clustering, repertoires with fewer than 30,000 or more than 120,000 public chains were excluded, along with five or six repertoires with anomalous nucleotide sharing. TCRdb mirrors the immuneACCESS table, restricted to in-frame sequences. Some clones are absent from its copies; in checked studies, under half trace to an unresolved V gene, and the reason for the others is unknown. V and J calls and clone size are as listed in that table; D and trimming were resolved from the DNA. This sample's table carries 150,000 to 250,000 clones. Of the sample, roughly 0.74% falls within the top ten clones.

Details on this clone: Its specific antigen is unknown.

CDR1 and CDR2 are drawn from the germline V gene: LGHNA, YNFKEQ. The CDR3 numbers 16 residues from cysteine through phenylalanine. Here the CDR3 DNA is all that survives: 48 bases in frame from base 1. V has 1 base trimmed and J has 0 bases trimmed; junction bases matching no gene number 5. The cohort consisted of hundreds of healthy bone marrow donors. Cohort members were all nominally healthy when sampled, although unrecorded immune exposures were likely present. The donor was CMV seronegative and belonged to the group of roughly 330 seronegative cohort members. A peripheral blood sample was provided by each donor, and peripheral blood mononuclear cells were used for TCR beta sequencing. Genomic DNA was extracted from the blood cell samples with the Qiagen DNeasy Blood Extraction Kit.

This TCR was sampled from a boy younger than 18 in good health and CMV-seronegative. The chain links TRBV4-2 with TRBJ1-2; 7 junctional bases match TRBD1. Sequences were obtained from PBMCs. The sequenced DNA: TGTGCCAGCAGCCAAGGGGACAGAAACACTAACTATGGCTACACCTTC. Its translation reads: CASSQGDRNTNYGYTF.